The 27 T cell receptor beta chains presented below share a single source sample, sequenced in a study of PD-1 blockade in mismatch repair-deficient tumors. Here immunoSEQ multiplex PCR was the method, and the copy in TCRdb shows in-frame clones only, minus some. The repertoire holds some 70,000 clones, more than 75% seen once, with approximately 5% in the top ten. The sequencing here drew on peripheral blood, taken 2 weeks after starting pembrolizumab. All receptors derive from an adult with mismatch repair-deficient cancer.

The chain has TRBV28 and TRBJ1-5; D unresolved. The CDR3 contains 13 residues. Germline values: CDR1 MDHEN, CDR2 SYDVKM. V was trimmed by 4 bases and J by 5 bases, leaving 9 bases between them. The CDR3 region has the DNA TGTGCCAGCAGTTCCCGGACGGATCAGCCCCAGCATTTT. Protein sequence: CASSSRTDQPQHF.

The chain is built from TRBV7-3 and TRBJ2-3; D is ambiguous. This CDR3 contains 14 residues. V was trimmed by 5 bases and J by 0 bases, leaving 9 bases between them. Germline V gene lookup returns CDR1 SGHTA and CDR2 FQGTGA. The CDR3 region has the DNA TGTGCCAGCAGCCGCGATCAAAGCACAGATACGCAGTATTTT. This encodes CASSRDQSTDTQYF.

This clone was seen a few times. The CDR3 DNA is TGTGCCAGTGACTTCGGGGTTAGCAATCAGCCCCAGCATTTT. Translating gives CASDFGVSNQPQHF. The chain joins TRBV9 to TRBJ1-5; D gene unclear. The germline gives CDR1 SGDLS, CDR2 YYNGEE. V shed 8 bases and J shed 0 bases, with 12 bases lying between them. The CDR3 length is 14 residues.

V usage is TRBV30 and J usage is TRBJ1-2; D possibly corresponds to TRBD1 (6 bases). V dropped 4 bases and J dropped 10 bases, with 13 bases sitting between them. The germline CDR1 and CDR2 sequences are GTSNPN and SVGIG (reference sequence). The CDR3 totals 11 residues. This CDR3 is CAWNDRSVYTF. DNA of the CDR3: TGTGCCTGGAACGACAGGAGTGTCTACACCTTC.

The CDR3 bases are TGCGCCAGCAGCCTCTCAATCGCGCCGGGACCCGGGGCCGAAAAACTGTTTTTT. This gives the protein CASSLSIAPGPGAEKLFF. The chain has TRBV4-1 and TRBJ1-4; a possible D gene is TRBD1 (5 bases). This CDR3 has 18 residues. Trimming pared 4 bases from V and 8 bases from J, leaving 26 bases between. Germline V CDR1 and CDR2: MGHRA, YSYEKL.

The rearrangement uses TRBV7-1 and TRBJ1-2; the D gene is possibly TRBD1 (5 bases). TRBV7-1 is labeled an ORF, and its function is uncertain. V was shortened by 3 bases and J by 0 bases, with 17 bases between the two germline ends. The CDR3 totals 17 residues. In nucleotides, the CDR3 is TGTGCCAGCAGCTCCCGGGGAAGTCGGGGGGCTAACTATGGCTACACCTTC. Translated: CASSSRGSRGANYGYTF.

This chain joins TRBV4-1 and TRBJ2-1; 7 nucleotides line up with TRBD1. The CDR3 has 15 residues. V was pared by 0 bases and J by 5 bases, with 4 bases of the junction left unmatched. Germline V gene sequence: CDR1 MGHRA, CDR2 YSYEKL. DNA for the CDR3: TGCGCCAGCAGCCAAGAAGAAGGGGGCAACAATGAGCAGTTCTTC. Amino acid sequence: CASSQEEGGNNEQFF.

This clone was seen just once. The chain recombines TRBV20-1 with TRBJ1-1; D is ambiguous. Per the germline V gene, CDR1 is DFQATT and CDR2 is SNEGSKA (reference sequence). Deletions cut 6 bases from V and 10 bases from J, with 12 bases between. The CDR3 is 10 residues long. The CDR3, as DNA: TGCAGTGCGGCCGGGTACGGAGCTTTCTTT. It encodes CSAAGYGAFF.

This chain joins TRBV7-9 and TRBJ1-2; 8 positions agree with TRBD1. CDR3 length equals 15 residues. Trimming cost V 6 bases and J 0 bases; bases outside gene matches: 6. Germline CDR1 is SEHNR and CDR2 is FQNEAQ (reference sequence). The CDR3, as DNA: TGTGCCAGCAGGCCTGACAGGGGAGCTAACTATGGCTACACCTTC. Translated: CASRPDRGANYGYTF.

The V and J genes are TRBV19 and TRBJ1-1; D remains unclear. CDR1 is LNHDA, CDR2 SQIVND, per germline (reference sequence). The V and J ends lost 3 bases and 3 bases respectively, with 11 bases between them. The CDR3 totals 14 residues. In nucleotides, the CDR3 is TGTGCCAGTAGTATCCTAGTCGGGGACACTGAAGCTTTCTTT. It encodes CASSILVGDTEAFF.

The chain couples TRBV5-1 to TRBJ2-2; TRBD2 matches 7 bases. This CDR3 is 18 amino acids long. The V and J ends lost 6 bases and 3 bases, in that order; junction bases with no gene match: 17. From germline, CDR1 is SGHRS and CDR2 YFSETQ. CDR3 bases: TGCGCCAGCAAGCTTGGTATTAGCGGGCCGCGGGACACCGGGGAGCTGTTTTTT. This translates into CASKLGISGPRDTGELFF.

The chain uses TRBV28 and TRBJ1-1, with D perhaps matching TRBD1 (5 bases). The CDR3 runs to 13 residues. Trimming stripped 5 bases from V and 4 bases from J, with 11 bases between. CDR1 is MDHEN and CDR2 is SYDVKM in the germline V gene. The CDR3 region is CASSLRGGTEAFF. Here the CDR3 DNA reads TGTGCCAGCAGTCTAAGGGGTGGCACTGAAGCTTTCTTT.

V usage is TRBV7-9 and J usage is TRBJ2-5; unclear D gene. In germline, CDR1 is SEHNR, CDR2 FQNEAQ (reference sequence). V was shortened by 4 bases and J by 4 bases, with 4 bases between the two germline ends. The CDR3 length is 11 residues. Here the CDR3 DNA reads TGTGCCAGCAGCTACGGAGAGACCCAGTACTTC. Its protein product is CASSYGETQYF.

This rearrangement joins TRBV30 to TRBJ1-4, with D possibly being TRBD1 (6 bases). The V gene lost 3 bases and the J gene lost 6 bases, with 11 bases spanning the gap. The CDR3 length is 13 residues. Germline values: CDR1 GTSNPN, CDR2 SVGIG (reference sequence). CDR3 coding DNA: TGTGCCTGGAGCAAGGGGGACTATGAAAAACTGTTTTTT. Translation: CAWSKGDYEKLFF.

The CDR3 DNA follows: TGTGCCAGCAGTTTGGGTCATAACACCGGGGAGCTGTTTTTT. It is translated as CASSLGHNTGELFF. V usage is TRBV27 and J usage is TRBJ2-2; D ambiguous. The CDR3 is 14 residues long. The germline V gene has CDR1 MNHEY and CDR2 SMNVEV (reference sequence). V shed 3 bases and J shed 2 bases, with 7 bases lying between them.

This clone was picked up one time. CDR3 nucleotides: TGTGCCAGCGGGTCCGGGACTAGCGGGACAGATACGCAGTATTTT. Translating it yields CASGSGTSGTDTQYF. This chain uses TRBV28 with TRBJ2-3, with 12 bases fitting TRBD2. V gave up 8 bases and J gave up 3 bases; unmatched junction bases: 6. CDR3 size: 15 residues. CDR1 is MDHEN and CDR2 is SYDVKM in the germline V gene.

This clone was counted only a few times. V usage is TRBV30 and J usage is TRBJ1-5; 10 bases fit TRBD1. Germline V gene lookup returns CDR1 GTSNPN and CDR2 SVGIG (reference sequence). The junction had 7 bases not matched to a gene; V was cut back by 4 bases and J by 7 bases. The CDR3 has 14 residues. CDR3 sequence: CAWKGQGRKQPQHF. DNA of the CDR3: TGTGCCTGGAAGGGACAGGGGAGAAAACAGCCCCAGCATTTT.

The chain is built from TRBV11-2 and TRBJ2-7; 8 nucleotides align to TRBD1. V was pared by 6 bases and J by 0 bases, with 7 bases of the junction left unmatched. CDR3 length equals 15 residues. The germline V gene encodes CDR1 SGHAT and CDR2 FQNNGV. The DNA of the CDR3 is TGTGCCAGCAGTCTAACAGGGGGAAGCTCCTACGAGCAGTACTTC. This sequence encodes CASSLTGGSSYEQYF.

The chain couples TRBV6-6 to TRBJ1-5, with D possibly being TRBD1 (6 bases). Germline CDR1 is MNHNY and CDR2 is SVGAGI (reference sequence). The CDR3 is 13 amino acids. Trimming removed 6 bases at V and 4 bases at J, with 10 bases between. Here the CDR3 reads CASSGQPNQPQHF. The CDR3 nucleotides are TGTGCCAGCAGCGGACAGCCAAATCAGCCCCAGCATTTT.

This clone was picked up a small number of times. V usage is TRBV15 and J usage is TRBJ2-4; 10 nucleotides match TRBD1. CDR3 size: 16 residues. Germline CDR1 and CDR2: LNHNV and YYDKDF (reference sequence). The junction had 2 bases not matched to a gene; V was cut back by 3 bases and J by 0 bases. This CDR3 reads CATSSWTGGAKNIQYF. The CDR3 nucleotides are TGTGCCACCAGCAGCTGGACAGGGGGAGCCAAAAACATTCAGTACTTC. Variable domain in full (rest from reference TRBV15 and TRBJ2-4): DAMVIQNPRYQVTQFGKPVTLSCSQTLNHNVMYWYQQKSSQAPKLLFHYYDKDFNNEADTPDNFQSRRPNTSFCFLDIRSPGLGDTAMYLCATSSWTGGAKNIQYFGAGTRLSVL.

The CDR3 is CASSPMTGGHNSPLHF. The DNA for the CDR3 is TGCGCCAGCAGCCCAATGACAGGGGGGCATAATTCACCCCTCCACTTT. The genes are TRBV5-1 and TRBJ1-6, with TRBD1 matching 9 bases. With V trimmed by 4 bases and J by 5 bases, 7 bases remained unmatched. This CDR3 comprises 16 residues. Germline lookup yields CDR1 SGHRS and CDR2 YFSETQ.

This chain connects TRBV12-5 to TRBJ2-1, with 11 bases aligning to TRBD2. The V segment lost 6 bases and the J segment 6 bases; nucleotides outside the gene matches: 4. The CDR3 length is 14 residues. Germline V gene lookup returns CDR1 LGHNT and CDR2 FRNRAP. CDR3 DNA: TGTGCTAGTGGAGTGCTAGCGGGAGGCAATGAGCAGTTCTTC. Its protein product is CASGVLAGGNEQFF.

This chain connects TRBV15 to TRBJ1-1; no definite D call. Trimming took 5 bases from V and 2 from J, leaving 15 bases between them. The germline gives CDR1 LNHNV, CDR2 YYDKDF (reference sequence). The CDR3 totals 15 residues. Here the CDR3 reads CATSGSAYLNTEAFF. DNA of the CDR3: TGTGCCACCAGCGGGTCAGCCTACCTCAACACTGAAGCTTTCTTT.

The chain carries TRBV2 and TRBJ2-4, with TRBD2 matching 12 bases. The V gene end was trimmed by 6 bases and the J gene end by 6 bases; junction bases not matched to a gene: 6. Germline V gene data show CDR1 as SNHLY and CDR2 as FYNNEI. This CDR3 region has 15 residues. The CDR3 DNA sequence: TGTGCCAGCAGGAGCGGACTAGCGGGAATAAACATTCAGTACTTC. Its translation is CASRSGLAGINIQYF.

In its sample, this clone was seen a few times. The chain employs TRBV7-9 and TRBJ2-1; 9 positions match TRBD2. J lost 9 bases, V lost 5 bases, and 11 bases had no gene match. The CDR3 has 15 residues. The germline V gene has CDR1 SEHNR and CDR2 FQNEAQ (reference sequence). The chain's CDR3 is CASSSWREGSGEQFF. The CDR3 bases are TGTGCCAGCAGCAGCTGGCGGGAGGGTAGTGGTGAGCAGTTCTTC. The full variable domain, completed using reference TRBV7-9 and TRBJ2-1, is DTGVSQNPRHKITKRGQNVTFRCDPISEHNRLYWYRQTLGQGPEFLTYFQNEAQLEKSRLLSDRFSAERPKGSFSTLEIQRTEQGDSAMYLCASSSWREGSGEQFFGPGTRLTVL.

The rearrangement uses TRBV2 and TRBJ2-3; tentative D call: TRBD2 (6 bases). The CDR3 runs 15 residues. The V gene's germline CDR1 is SNHLY and CDR2 FYNNEI. The ends were cut back, 4 bases at V and 4 bases at J, with 15 bases in the middle. CDR3 amino acids: CASSAGTGVADTQYF. CDR3 coding DNA: TGTGCCAGCAGTGCAGGGACGGGGGTCGCAGATACGCAGTATTTT.

The chain couples TRBV11-3 to TRBJ2-7, with 10 bases matching TRBD1. With 7 bases clipped from V and 5 bases from J, the junction kept 11 bases outside the gene matches. The CDR3 spans 15 residues. Germline assignment: CDR1 SGHNT and CDR2 YENEEA. The CDR3 coding sequence is TGTGCCAGCAACGCCAGGGACAGGGGAGTCAACGAGCAGTACTTC. Its translation: CASNARDRGVNEQYF.